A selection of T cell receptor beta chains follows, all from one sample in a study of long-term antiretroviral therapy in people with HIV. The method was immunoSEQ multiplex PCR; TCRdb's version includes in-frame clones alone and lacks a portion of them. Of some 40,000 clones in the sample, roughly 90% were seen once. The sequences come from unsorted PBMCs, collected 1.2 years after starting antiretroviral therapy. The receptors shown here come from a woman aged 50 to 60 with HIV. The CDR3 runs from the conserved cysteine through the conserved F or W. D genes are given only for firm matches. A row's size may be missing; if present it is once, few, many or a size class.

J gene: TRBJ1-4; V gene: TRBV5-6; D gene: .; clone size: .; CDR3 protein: CASSLTVGLGQSHEKLFF; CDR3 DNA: TGTGCCAGCAGCTTGACGGTAGGGCTTGGACAGAGTCATGAAAAACTGTTTTTT
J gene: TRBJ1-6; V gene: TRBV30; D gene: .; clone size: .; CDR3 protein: CAWRSRSSYNSPLHF; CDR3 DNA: TGTGCCTGGAGATCCAGGAGCTCCTATAATTCACCCCTCCACTTT
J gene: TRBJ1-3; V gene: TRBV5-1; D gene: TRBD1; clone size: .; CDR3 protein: CASSGQGFSSGNTIYF; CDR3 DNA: TGCGCCAGCAGCGGACAGGGGTTCTCGTCTGGAAACACCATATATTTT
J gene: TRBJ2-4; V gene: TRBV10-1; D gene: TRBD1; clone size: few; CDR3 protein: CASSTTGVSKNIQYF; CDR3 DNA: TGCGCCAGCAGTACGACAGGGGTTTCCAAAAACATTCAGTACTTC
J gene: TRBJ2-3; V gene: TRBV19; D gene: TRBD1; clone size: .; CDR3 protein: CASSISDRGDTQYF; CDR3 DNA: TGTGCCAGTAGTATTTCGGACAGGGGAGATACGCAGTATTTT
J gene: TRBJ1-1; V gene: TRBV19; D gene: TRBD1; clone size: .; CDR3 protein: CASNTGGVNTEAFF; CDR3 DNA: TGTGCCAGTAATACAGGGGGCGTGAACACTGAAGCTTTCTTT
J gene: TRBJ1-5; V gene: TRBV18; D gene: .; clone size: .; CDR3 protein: CASSPPSGFNQPQHF; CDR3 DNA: TGTGCCAGCTCACCACCATCCGGGTTCAATCAGCCCCAGCATTTT
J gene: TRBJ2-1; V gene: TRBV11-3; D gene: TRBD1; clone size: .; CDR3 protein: CASSPSGQGARNEQFF; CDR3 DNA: TGTGCCAGCAGCCCCTCAGGACAGGGGGCGCGAAATGAGCAGTTCTTC
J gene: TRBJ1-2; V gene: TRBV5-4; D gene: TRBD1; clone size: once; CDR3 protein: CASSLEGQGDNGYTF; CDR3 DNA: TGTGCCAGCAGCTTGGAGGGACAGGGGGATAATGGCTACACCTTC
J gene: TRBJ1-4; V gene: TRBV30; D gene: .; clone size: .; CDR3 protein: CAWSRGSQGRKLFF; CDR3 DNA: TGTGCCTGGAGTAGGGGGTCACAAGGTAGAAAACTGTTTTTT
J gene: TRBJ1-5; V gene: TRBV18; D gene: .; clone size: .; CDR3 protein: CASSPSGAQPQHF; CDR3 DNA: TGTGCCAGCTCACCGTCAGGGGCTCAGCCCCAGCATTTT
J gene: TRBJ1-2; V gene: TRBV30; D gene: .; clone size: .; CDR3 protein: CAWTTGQGYTF; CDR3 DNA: TGTGCCTGGACGACGGGGCAGGGCTACACCTTC
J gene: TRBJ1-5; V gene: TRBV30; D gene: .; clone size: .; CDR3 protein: CAWSVGANQPQHF; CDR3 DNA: TGTGCCTGGAGTGTAGGGGCCAATCAGCCCCAGCATTTT
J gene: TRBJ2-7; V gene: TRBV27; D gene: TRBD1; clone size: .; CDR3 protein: CASSAGQASYEQYF; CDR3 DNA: TGTGCCAGCAGTGCGGGACAGGCTTCCTACGAGCAGTACTTC
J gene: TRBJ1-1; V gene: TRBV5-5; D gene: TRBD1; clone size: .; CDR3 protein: CASSHSGGRRNTEAFF; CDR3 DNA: TGTGCCAGCAGCCACTCAGGGGGTCGGAGGAACACTGAAGCTTTCTTT
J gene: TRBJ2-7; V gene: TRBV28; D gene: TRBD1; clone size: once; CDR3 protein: CASRPGTGFSPEQYF; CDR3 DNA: TGTGCCAGCAGGCCCGGGACAGGGTTTAGCCCCGAGCAGTACTTC